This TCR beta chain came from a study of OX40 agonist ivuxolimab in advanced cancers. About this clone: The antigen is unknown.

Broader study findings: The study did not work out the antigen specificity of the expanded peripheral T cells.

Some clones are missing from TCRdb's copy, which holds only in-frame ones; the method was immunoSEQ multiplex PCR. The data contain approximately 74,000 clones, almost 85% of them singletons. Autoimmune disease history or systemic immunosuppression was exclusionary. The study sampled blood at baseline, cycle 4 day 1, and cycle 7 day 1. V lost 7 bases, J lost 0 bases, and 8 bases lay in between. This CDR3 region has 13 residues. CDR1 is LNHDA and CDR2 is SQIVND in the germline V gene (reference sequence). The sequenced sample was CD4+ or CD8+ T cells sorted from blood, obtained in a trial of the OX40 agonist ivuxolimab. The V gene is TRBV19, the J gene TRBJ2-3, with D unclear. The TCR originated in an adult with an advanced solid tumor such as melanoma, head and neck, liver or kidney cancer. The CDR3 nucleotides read TGTGCCAGTACCCACACTAGCACAGATACGCAGTATTTT. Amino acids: CASTHTSTDTQYF.